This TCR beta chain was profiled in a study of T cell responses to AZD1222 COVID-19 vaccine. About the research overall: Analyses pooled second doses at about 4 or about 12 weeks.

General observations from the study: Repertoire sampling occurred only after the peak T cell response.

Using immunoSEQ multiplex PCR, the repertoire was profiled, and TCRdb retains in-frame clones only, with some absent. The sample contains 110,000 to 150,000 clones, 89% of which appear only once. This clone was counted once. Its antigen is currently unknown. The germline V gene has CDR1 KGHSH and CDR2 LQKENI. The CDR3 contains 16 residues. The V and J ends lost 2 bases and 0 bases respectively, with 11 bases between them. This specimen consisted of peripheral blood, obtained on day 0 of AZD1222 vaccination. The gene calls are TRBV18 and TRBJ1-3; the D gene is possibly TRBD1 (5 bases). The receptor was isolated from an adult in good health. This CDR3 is CASSPATVLSGNTIYF. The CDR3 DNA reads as TGTGCCAGCTCACCAGCGACAGTCCTCTCTGGAAACACCATATATTTT.